Sequencing of this T cell receptor (beta chain) was carried out in a study of blood T cell repertoires in COVID-19. Turning to the study itself: The study drew acute and convalescent COVID-19 samples from the United States, Italy and Spain.

CDR3 length equals 13 residues. CDR1 SQVTM and CDR2 ANQGSEA come from the germline V gene. Trimming shortened V by 4 bases and J by 3 bases, and 10 bases separated the two germline ends. The repertoire was sequenced with immunoSEQ multiplex PCR; TCRdb's copy has only in-frame clones and lacks some. This table holds some 200,000 clones, roughly 84% found once. The receptor was isolated from a woman aged 55-69 years with acute or convalescent COVID-19. Material: peripheral blood. The rearrangement links TRBV29-1 to TRBJ2-1; unclear D gene. The CDR3 protein is CSVVGFNYNEQFF. DNA of the CDR3: TGCAGCGTTGTGGGCTTCAACTACAATGAGCAGTTCTTC.